This TCR beta chain was sequenced during a study of blood T cells in healthy people across ages. V lost 3 bases and J lost 2, with 12 bases in between. The CDR3 sequence is 14 residues long. Germline CDR1 and CDR2: SQVTM and ANQGSEA. Study-level points and caveats: Long-lived donors had more naive CD4+ cells and higher diversity than aged donors.

It was with a sample-barcoded 5' primer and a J-beta primer mix that a second PCR of roughly 7 to 12 cycles was run. Through a template-switch adaptor with 12 random nucleotides, each cDNA molecule received a tag. Using its own MiXCR run on the 5' RACE reads, TCRdb lists one record per CDR3 protein. The sample lists 700,000 to 800,000 distinct CDR3 sequences; more than 40% were seen once. As for this clonotype: As yet, its antigen is unknown.

This clonotype was obtained from a woman aged 55-75 years in good health. The rearrangement joins TRBV29-1 to TRBJ2-3; D perhaps matches TRBD2 (5 bases). The sample comprised blood. The CDR3 region is CSVDSLGVTDTQYF. CDR3 bases: TGCAGCGTTGATTCGCTGGGAGTCACAGATACGCAGTATTTT.